The rows below give T cell receptor beta chains drawn from one sample of a study of blood T cells in healthy people across ages. TCRdb processed the 5' RACE reads anew with MiXCR; each CDR3 protein has one entry. The data contain roughly 1,500,000 distinct CDR3 sequences, 40% to 50% of them singletons. The sample taken for sequencing was blood. The receptors were gathered from a woman younger than 30 in good health. The CDR3 runs from the conserved cysteine through the conserved F or W. The D gene is left open where the match is weak. Not every row has a clone size; where given, it reads once, few, many or a size class.

TRBJ2-3 - - TRBV6-2/TRBV6-3 TGTGCTAGCAGTTACACAGTAAAGCGAGATACGCAGTATTTT CASSYTVKRDTQYF
TRBJ1-2 TRBD1 few TRBV12-3/TRBV12-4 TGTGCCAGCAGTTTACGGACAGGGGGATCCTATGGCTACACCTTC CASSLRTGGSYGYTF
TRBJ1-2 - - TRBV25-1 TGTGCCAGCACTCCCCGGGGGGGCTATGGCTACACCTTC CASTPRGGYGYTF
TRBJ1-4 - - TRBV20-1 TGCAGTGCCCCGTTCTCAACTAATGAAAAACTGTTTTTT CSAPFSTNEKLFF
TRBJ1-1 - once TRBV6-7 TGTGCCAGCAGTTGCGTCGGGCCCCTTACTAACACTGAAGCTTTCTTT CASSCVGPLTNTEAFF
TRBJ1-6 - - TRBV6-1 TGTGCCAGCACTGGGAATTCACCCCTCCACTTT CASTGNSPLHF
TRBJ2-5 - - TRBV16 TGTGCCAGCAGCCAATATGGAGGGATGAATGAGCAGTACTTC CASSQYGGMNEQYF
TRBJ2-5 TRBD1 few TRBV29-1 TGCAGCGGGAACAGGGGTACCTGGGAGACCCAGTACTTC CSGNRGTWETQYF
TRBJ2-7 - few TRBV4-1 TGCGCCAGCAGCCATCATCCTGACGGTACCTACGAGCAGTACTTC CASSHHPDGTYEQYF
TRBJ2-7 TRBD2 - TRBV27 TGTGCCAGCAGTCTCCGAGGTAGCGGGGGGGGCTACGAGCAGTACTTC CASSLRGSGGGYEQYF
TRBJ1-6 - few TRBV20-1 TGCAGTGCTAGGAGGAGTCAGGGGAATTCACCCCTCCACTTT CSARRSQGNSPLHF
TRBJ2-3 TRBD2 - TRBV10-3 TGTGCCATCAGGGGGGGACTAGCGGGAGAGGGGACAGATACGCAGTATTTT CAIRGGLAGEGTDTQYF
TRBJ2-1 - few TRBV20-1 TGCAGTCGGTGGGACAATTGGAGCTCCTACAATGAGCAGTTCTTC CSRWDNWSSYNEQFF
TRBJ1-5 TRBD1 - TRBV4-1 TGCGCCAGCAGCCAAGAGGCTCGACAGGGAAGTTGGAAGAGGTATAGCAATCAGCCCCAGCATTTT CASSQEARQGSWKRYSNQPQHF
TRBJ1-3 - once TRBV7-2 TGTGCCAGCAGCCCCTCTAGGGGGGTTGGAAACACCATATATTTT CASSPSRGVGNTIYF
TRBJ1-1 - few TRBV9 TGTGCCAGCAGCGTTCGCCCCGTTGGGGGGGATGAAGCTTTCTTT CASSVRPVGGDEAFF
TRBJ2-3 - - TRBV7-8 TGTGCCAGCAGCTTAGGGTGGAGGGGGAGCACAGATACGCAGTATTTT CASSLGWRGSTDTQYF
TRBJ2-2 - - TRBV27 TGTGCCAGCAGTCCCGGGACGTACACCGGGGAGCTGTTTTTT CASSPGTYTGELFF
TRBJ1-2 - - TRBV5-1 TGCGCCAGCAGCTTAGGGGGACCTTCGGGAGGCTACACCTTC CASSLGGPSGGYTF
TRBJ2-3 - - TRBV20-1 TGCAGTGCTAGGAGGCCAGACACAGATACGCAGTATTTT CSARRPDTDTQYF
TRBJ2-7 - - TRBV10-3 TGTGCCATCAGTGGTCCCGGAAACTCCTACAATGAGCAGTACTTC CAISGPGNSYNEQYF
TRBJ2-5 TRBD2 few TRBV10-3 TGTGCCATCAGTGCAGGAGCGGGAGGGAAAGAGACCCAGTACTTC CAISAGAGGKETQYF
TRBJ1-3 - - TRBV29-1 TGCAGCGTTGTGTCCGGGATCTCTGGAAACACCATATATTTT CSVVSGISGNTIYF
TRBJ2-3 - - TRBV28 TGTGCCAGCAGTGGACCCGAATCCACAGATAGGTATTTT CASSGPESTDRYF
TRBJ1-2 - few TRBV7-9 TGTGCCAGCAGCCATGGTCCCTTGGAAGGCTACACCTTC CASSHGPLEGYTF
TRBJ1-2 TRBD1 once TRBV7-6 TGTGCCAGCAGCCGCGGGGGGCAGGGGGATTGGTATGGCTACACCTTC CASSRGGQGDWYGYTF
TRBJ2-5 - - TRBV27 TGTGCCAGCAGGGCTGCCGGAGGGTACCAAGAGACCCAGTACTTC CASRAAGGYQETQYF
TRBJ2-1 TRBD2 few TRBV5-1 TGCGCCAGCACCCTAGCGGTTAGCTCCTACAATGAGCAGTTCTTC CASTLAVSSYNEQFF
TRBJ2-5 - few TRBV3-1 TGTGCCAGCAGCCACCTAGGGGAAGAGACCCAGTACTTC CASSHLGEETQYF
TRBJ2-1 - many TRBV11-2 TGTGCCAGCAGCTTAGATCCCGGCATGGATGAGCAGTTCTTC CASSLDPGMDEQFF
TRBJ2-1 TRBD2 few TRBV10-3 TGTGCCATCAGAGAAACCACTAGCGGCTCCAATTCCTACAATGAGCAGTTCTTC CAIRETTSGSNSYNEQFF
TRBJ2-3 - - TRBV14 TGTGCCAGCAGCCATGAAGAGCGCGGAGATACGCAGTATTTT CASSHEERGDTQYF
TRBJ2-1 TRBD2 - TRBV15 TGTGCCACCAGCTTGGGACTAGCGGGAGTTGGGGGGTTTGAGCAGTTCTTC CATSLGLAGVGGFEQFF
TRBJ2-7 TRBD2 - TRBV20-1 TGCAGTGCTAGAGCCGCTAGCGGGAGTGGGAATGAGCAGTACTTC CSARAASGSGNEQYF
TRBJ2-7 TRBD2 - TRBV6-5 TGTGCCAGCAGTTACCCGGGGACTAGCGGGATTCCTTACGAGCAGTACTTC CASSYPGTSGIPYEQYF
TRBJ2-7 TRBD2 - TRBV27 TGTGCCAGCAGTCTCTCAGCGGGAGGGAACTACGAGCAGTACTTC CASSLSAGGNYEQYF
TRBJ2-2 - - TRBV24-1 TGTGCCACCAGTGATTTGCGGGGGAACACCGGGGAGCTGTTTTTT CATSDLRGNTGELFF
TRBJ1-1 - - TRBV6-5 TGTGCCAGCGGGGCCAGGGAAGCTTTCTTT CASGAREAFF
TRBJ2-3 TRBD1 few TRBV3-1 TGTGCCAGCAGCCGGGGACAGACAGATACGCAGTATTTT CASSRGQTDTQYF
TRBJ2-7 TRBD2 - TRBV6-5 TGTGCCACGCAGCGGGGTATCTCCTACGAGCAGTACTTC CATQRGISYEQYF
TRBJ2-1 TRBD2 - TRBV5-1 TGCGCCAGCAGCCATAGCGGGAACTCCTACAATGAGCAGTTCTTC CASSHSGNSYNEQFF
TRBJ2-4 TRBD2 - TRBV3-1 TGTGCCAGCAGCCGGTTGACTAGCGGCGCCTACAATGAGCAGTACTTC CASSRLTSGAYNEQYF
TRBJ2-1 - many TRBV7-2 TGTGCCAGCAGCTTAGTGACCGGGTTGAGGGACAATGAGCAGTTCTTC CASSLVTGLRDNEQFF
TRBJ1-4 - - TRBV12-3/TRBV12-4 TGTGCCAGCAGTATACAACAGGGATCGGGTGAAAAACTGTTTTTT CASSIQQGSGEKLFF
TRBJ2-7 - few TRBV7-2 TGTGCCAGCAGCTCCCCCTTCCGGGACTCGGGAAACGAGCAGTACTTC CASSSPFRDSGNEQYF
TRBJ2-7 TRBD2 - TRBV27 TGTGCCAGCAAGCCCGACAGCGGGAGTAGTATCGAGCAGTACTTC CASKPDSGSSIEQYF
TRBJ1-2 TRBD1 - TRBV6-1 TGTGCCAGCAGTAATCCGGGACAGGACACGTATGGCTACACCTTC CASSNPGQDTYGYTF
TRBJ2-7 - few TRBV2 TGTGCCAGCAGTGAAGGGACTAACAGCTACGAGCAGTACTTC CASSEGTNSYEQYF
TRBJ2-5 - few TRBV12-5 TGTGCTCGCCGGCCAGACACCGCCCAAGAGACCCAGTACTTC CARRPDTAQETQYF
TRBJ1-2 - few TRBV7-2 TGTGCCAGCAGCTTCCAAACTAACTATGGCTACACCTTC CASSFQTNYGYTF
TRBJ2-7 - - TRBV20-1 TGCAGTGCTAGAGATACTAGGACGCTCTACGAGCAGTACTTC CSARDTRTLYEQYF